Presented here are 5 T cell receptor beta chains from one specimen sequenced in a study of CD8 T cells in ankylosing spondylitis (dated by TCRdb to the late 2010s). The library relied on 5' RACE. Sequencing was carried out with an Illumina HiSeq 2500. TCRdb took the public reads, trimmed them with fastp at Q25, ran MiXCR for clone calling and kept in-frame beta chains. Identical CDR3 proteins give one entry, which carries the most common genes and DNA. Across this sample there are about 150,000 distinct CDR3 sequences, with approximately 32% seen only once. Of the sample, about 6.3% is held by the ten largest clones. Sequenced sample: synovial fluid, either unsorted or a sorted T cell fraction (not recorded which). The receptor set was obtained from a male donor with ankylosing spondylitis.

V usage is TRBV3-1 and J usage is TRBJ2-3, with D perhaps matching TRBD1 (6 bases). V shed 4 bases and J shed 2 bases, with 13 bases lying between them. Germline V gives CDR1 LGHDT, CDR2 YNNKEL (reference sequence). The CDR3 runs to 15 residues. The CDR3 loop reads CASSRDTVHTDTQYF. The CDR3 region has the DNA TGTGCCAGCAGCCGGGACACAGTCCACACAGATACGCAGTATTTT.

This clonotype was counted ten times or more. The chain links TRBV6-1 to TRBJ1-1; D may be TRBD1 (6 bases). V lost 6 bases and J 1 base, leaving 15 bases between the germline ends. CDR1 and CDR2 from the germline V gene are MNHNS and SASEGT. CDR3 length: 15 residues. This chain's CDR3 is CASRPTGLRNTEAFF. In nucleotides, the CDR3 is TGTGCCAGCAGGCCTACAGGGCTCAGGAACACTGAAGCTTTCTTT.

This clonotype was seen ten or more times. The chain recombines TRBV29-1 with TRBJ1-2; 9 nucleotides line up with TRBD1. J lost 1 base, V lost 7 bases, and 13 bases had no gene match. Germline loops: CDR1 SQVTM, CDR2 ANQGSEA. This CDR3 spans 16 amino acids. In nucleotides, the CDR3 is TGCAGCGCCCCACCGGGACAGGGTGAGGGTAACTATGGCTACACCTTC. This translates into CSAPPGQGEGNYGYTF.

The CDR3 region is CASSLLSTSGNEQYF. The CDR3 DNA is TGTGCCAGCAGCTTATTGTCGACTAGCGGGAACGAGCAGTACTTC. The chain uses TRBV7-6 and TRBJ2-7; 11 bases agree with TRBD2. In germline, CDR1 is SGHVS, CDR2 FNYEAQ. The CDR3 is made up of 15 amino acids. Trimming at V came to 2 bases and at J to 5 bases, leaving 5 bases not matched to a gene.

This clonotype was detected a few times. The gene calls are TRBV20-1 and TRBJ1-5; 8 nucleotides align to TRBD1. J gave up 6 bases and V 3 bases, and 7 bases lay outside the gene matches. This CDR3 contains 14 residues. Germline assignment: CDR1 DFQATT and CDR2 SNEGSKA (reference sequence). The CDR3 coding sequence is TGCAGTGCTAGGCAAGGACAGGGTGGTCAGCCCCAGCATTTT. Protein: CSARQGQGGQPQHF.